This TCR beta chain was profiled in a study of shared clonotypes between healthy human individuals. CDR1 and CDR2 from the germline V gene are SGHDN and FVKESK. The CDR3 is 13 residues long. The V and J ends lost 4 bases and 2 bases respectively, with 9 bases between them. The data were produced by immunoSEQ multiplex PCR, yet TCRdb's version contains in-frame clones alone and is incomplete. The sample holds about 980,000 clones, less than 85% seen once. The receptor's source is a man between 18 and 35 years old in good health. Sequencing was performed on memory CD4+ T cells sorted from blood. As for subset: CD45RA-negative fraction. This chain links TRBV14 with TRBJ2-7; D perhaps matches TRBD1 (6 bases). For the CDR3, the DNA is TGTGCCAGCAGCCGGGACAAGGCCTACGAGCAGTACTTC. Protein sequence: CASSRDKAYEQYF.